This T cell receptor beta chain emerged from a study of blood T cell repertoires in COVID-19. Study details: PBMCs, B-cell-depleted T cells, or T cells provided the cDNA or gDNA that made up the material.

The CDR3 loop spans 16 amino acids. Trimming removed 6 bases from V and 5 bases from J; junction bases left unmatched: 11. Germline V lookup: CDR1 SGHRS, CDR2 YFSETQ. Using immunoSEQ multiplex PCR, the repertoire was profiled, and TCRdb retains in-frame clones only, with some absent. The sample lists 150,000 to 200,000 clones, 80% to 90% occurring once. The material sequenced was peripheral blood. This receptor was identified in a woman between 70 and 85 years old with COVID-19, enrolled during active disease. The rearrangement uses TRBV5-1 and TRBJ2-2, with 9 bases lining up with TRBD1. The CDR3 loop is CASKPPGQGGTGELFF. CDR3 coding DNA: TGCGCCAGCAAACCCCCGGGACAGGGTGGGACCGGGGAGCTGTTTTTT.